This T cell receptor beta chain was found in a study of beta chain features in type 1 diabetes. Study-wide points: Unsettled here was the matter of whether HLA type influences TCRB rearrangement.

Trimming took 6 bases from V and 6 from J; bases not matched to a gene: 9. Germline-derived CDR1 and CDR2 are SQVTM and ANQGSEA. The CDR3 is 14 amino acids. TCRB transcripts that were expressed got sequenced, as all of the isolated RNA had been reverse transcribed. Using immunoSEQ multiplex PCR, the repertoire was profiled, and TCRdb retains in-frame clones only, with some absent. The sample gives almost 350,000 clones, 7% to 9% of which show up once; under 0.5% is in the top ten. As concerns this clone: Its antigen is not known.

The sequenced material came from central memory CD4+ T cells from blood. The TCR originated in a woman aged 18-29 years in good health. The chain carries TRBV29-1 and TRBJ2-2; 8 bases agree with TRBD1. The DNA of the CDR3 is TGCAGCGTCCGTCCCGGGACAGGAGCCGGGGAGCTGTTTTTT. It is translated as CSVRPGTGAGELFF.